The 15 T cell receptor beta chains presented below share a single source sample, sequenced in a study of cytomegalovirus exposure and HLA in healthy donors. Primers included in the PCR were 60 Vbeta and 13 Jbeta primers. The table came from immunoSEQ multiplex PCR; TCRdb's copy has only in-frame clones and leaves some out. Altogether 250,000 to 350,000 clones are present, 75% to 90% being singletons, with the ten largest covering less than 4.5%. Sequenced input: PBMCs. The receptors were gathered from a middle-aged man in good health and CMV-seropositive.

Notes on this clone: At one boundary the junction diverges from the germline segment, which might be a read error. This chain uses TRBV7-9 with TRBJ2-6; TRBD1 aligns across 7 bases. Germline CDR1 SEHNR, CDR2 FQNEAQ (reference sequence). This CDR3 is built from 17 residues. This CDR3 reads CSSSYAQGVAGANVLTF. Here the CDR3 DNA reads TGTTCCAGCAGCTACGCTCAGGGGGTAGCTGGGGCCAACGTCCTGACTTTC.

This chain uses TRBV28 with TRBJ1-3; D possibly corresponds to TRBD1 (5 bases). V lost 7 bases and J lost 4, with 14 bases in between. The CDR3 covers 14 residues. Germline CDR1 is MDHEN and CDR2 is SYDVKM. In DNA, the CDR3 is TGTGCCAGCACGCAGGGTACATCAGGAAACACCATATATTTT. It yields the protein CASTQGTSGNTIYF.

The V call is TRBV5-4, the J call TRBJ1-2; D may be TRBD1 (6 bases). With 0 bases removed from V and 4 bases from J, the gap between germline ends came to 16 bases. Germline values: CDR1 SGHNT, CDR2 YYREEE (reference sequence). The CDR3 runs to 16 residues. The chain's CDR3 is CASSLGAGQSSYGYTF. CDR3 in DNA: TGTGCCAGCAGCTTGGGAGCCGGACAGTCATCCTATGGCTACACCTTC.

This clone showed up many times. CDR3 coding DNA: TGTGCCAGCGGACAGGGGGCTAATCAGCCCCAGCATTTT. Translating it yields CASGQGANQPQHF. The chain carries TRBV2 and TRBJ1-5; 11 nucleotides match TRBD1. The length of the CDR3 is 13 residues. Germline V gene lookup returns CDR1 SNHLY and CDR2 FYNNEI. Unmatched junction bases numbered 1, after V lost 8 bases and J lost 4 bases.

The chain links TRBV19 to TRBJ2-1; no reliable D call. The V gene lost 6 bases and the J gene lost 4 bases, with 7 bases spanning the gap. This CDR3 contains 12 residues. Germline CDR1 and CDR2: LNHDA and SQIVND (reference sequence). CDR3 DNA sequence: TGTGCCAGTAGCCAAGCTTACAATGAGCAGTTCTTC. It yields the protein CASSQAYNEQFF.

The CDR3 DNA follows: TGTGCCAGCAGCTTGTTTGCAGGGGGCTCAAATGAGCAGTTCTTC. Residues: CASSLFAGGSNEQFF. V is TRBV5-8 and J is TRBJ2-1; 8 bases agree with TRBD1. V was clipped by 1 base and J by 7 bases; unmatched bases: 7. CDR3 length: 15 residues. Germline V gene lookup returns CDR1 SGHTS and CDR2 YDEGEE.

The V call is TRBV19, the J call TRBJ2-5; D unclear. V gave up 0 bases and J gave up 5 bases, with 7 bases separating them. CDR1 and CDR2 from the germline V gene are LNHDA and SQIVND (reference sequence). The CDR3 covers 13 residues. The CDR3 loop reads CASSIDLEETQYF. The CDR3 DNA reads TGTGCCAGTAGTATAGATCTGGAGGAGACCCAGTACTTC.

The CDR3 reads CASGSSGNTIYF. CDR3 nucleotide sequence: TGTGCCAGCGGGAGTTCTGGAAACACCATATATTTT. The rearrangement uses TRBV7-9 and TRBJ1-3; D is undetermined. The CDR3 contains 12 residues. Germline V gene lookup returns CDR1 SEHNR and CDR2 FQNEAQ (reference sequence). The ends were cut back, 8 bases at V and 1 base at J, with 6 bases in the middle.

The rearrangement uses TRBV10-2 and TRBJ2-5, with 8 bases fitting TRBD1. The CDR3 has 14 residues. Trimming took 4 bases from V and 12 from J; bases not matched to a gene: 13. Germline loops: CDR1 WSHSY, CDR2 SAAADI. CDR3 in amino acids: CASSGADRVGLEYF. The CDR3 DNA reads TGCGCCAGCAGTGGGGCGGACAGGGTTGGTCTGGAGTACTTC.

The V call is TRBV27, the J call TRBJ2-7; maybe TRBD1 (5 bases). Germline V lookup: CDR1 MNHEY, CDR2 SMNVEV (reference sequence). V was pared by 3 bases and J by 0 bases, with 6 bases between. This CDR3 comprises 13 residues. The CDR3 nucleotides read TGTGCCAGCAGTTTCGACAGCTCCTACGAGCAGTACTTC. Protein product: CASSFDSSYEQYF.

V and J are TRBV7-9 and TRBJ2-1; perhaps TRBD2 as D (5 bases). The CDR3 has 15 amino acids. Germline V gene sequence: CDR1 SEHNR, CDR2 FQNEAQ (reference sequence). Trimming removed 5 bases from V and 6 bases from J, with 17 bases in between. CDR3 DNA sequence: TGTGCCAGCAGCCCTCCCGGACTTTTCCCCAATGAGCAGTTCTTC. Translation gives CASSPPGLFPNEQFF.

The rearrangement joins TRBV4-3 to TRBJ2-4; 15 bases map to TRBD2. The CDR3 consists of 17 residues. The V gene's germline CDR1 is LGHNA and CDR2 YSLEER. J lost 3 bases, V lost 5 bases, and 5 bases had no gene match. The CDR3 spells CASSSGLAGGYKNIQYF. DNA of the CDR3: TGCGCCAGCAGCTCAGGACTAGCGGGAGGGTACAAAAACATTCAGTACTTC.

This chain links TRBV5-1 with TRBJ2-5; TRBD2 agrees at 8 bases. The V gene's germline CDR1 is SGHRS and CDR2 YFSETQ. Unmatched junction bases numbered 3, after V lost 1 base and J lost 4 bases. The CDR3 contains 14 residues. CDR3 sequence: CASSLMLAGETQYF. DNA for the CDR3: TGCGCCAGCAGCTTGATGCTAGCGGGAGAGACCCAGTACTTC.

The rearrangement uses TRBV7-9 and TRBJ1-2, with D possibly being TRBD1 (6 bases). Deletions cut 4 bases from V and 7 bases from J, with 13 bases between. In germline, CDR1 is SEHNR, CDR2 FQNEAQ (reference sequence). This CDR3 region has 13 residues. CDR3 in DNA: TGTGCCAGCAGCTCGGGACAAGTCGGTGGCTACACCTTC. Its translation: CASSSGQVGGYTF.

This chain uses TRBV7-9 with TRBJ2-1, with 7 bases identical to TRBD2. Trimming took 4 bases from V and 2 from J; bases not matched to a gene: 2. The CDR3 is 14 amino acids. Germline-derived CDR1 and CDR2 are SEHNR and FQNEAQ (reference sequence). The DNA of the CDR3 is TGTGCCAGCAGCTCAAGCGGGACCTACAATGAGCAGTTCTTC. This translates into CASSSSGTYNEQFF. Filled out from reference TRBV7-9 and TRBJ2-1, the complete variable domain reads DTGVSQNPRHKITKRGQNVTFRCDPISEHNRLYWYRQTLGQGPEFLTYFQNEAQLEKSRLLSDRFSAERPKGSFSTLEIQRTEQGDSAMYLCASSSSGTYNEQFFGPGTRLTVL.